The 32 T cell receptor beta chains presented below share a single source sample, sequenced in a study of T cells in Graves' hyperthyroidism and ophthalmopathy (dated by TCRdb to 2018 to 2020). Libraries were constructed by multiplex PCR. Data came from an Illumina HiSeq 2000. The TCR beta CDR3 regions were amplified from RNA transcripts. The TCR CDR3 was subjected to a first round of RT-PCR using the HTBI primer set and the Qiagen OneStep RT-PCR kit. In TCRdb, the public reads were trimmed at Q25 with fastp and aligned with MiXCR, with productive beta chains retained. Identical CDR3 protein sequences are pooled into one entry, listed with their most common genes and DNA. The sample has roughly 99,000 distinct CDR3 sequences on record, around a sixth of them singletons. About 45% of the sample goes to the ten largest clones. The sample was blood. The receptors shown here come from a woman aged 50 to 60 with Graves' hyperthyroidism.

The chain has TRBV7-9 and TRBJ2-3; D is uncertain. Germline loops: CDR1 SEHNR, CDR2 FQNEAQ (reference sequence). The CDR3 length is 14 residues. V was cut by 2 bases and J by 7 bases, with 13 bases left in between. The chain's CDR3 is CASSLKTDGNTQYF. The CDR3 nucleotides read TGTGCCAGCAGCTTAAAGACCGATGGGAATACGCAGTATTTT.

There are many counts of this clonotype. V and J are TRBV10-3 and TRBJ1-1, with D perhaps TRBD1 (6 bases). The CDR3 spans 16 residues. Trimming cost V 4 bases and J 0 bases, with 15 bases left between them. Germline-derived CDR1 and CDR2 are ENHRY and SYGVKD. Written as DNA, the CDR3 is TGTGCCATCAGTGCGATGACAGGAGAGATGAACACTGAAGCTTTCTTT. Protein: CAISAMTGEMNTEAFF.

This clonotype was picked up many times. The CDR3: CASSGGLAGGTGELFF. The CDR3, as DNA: TGTGCCAGCAGCGGGGGACTAGCGGGAGGTACCGGGGAGCTGTTTTTT. This chain joins TRBV11-2 and TRBJ2-2, with 15 positions matching TRBD2. This CDR3 has 16 residues. V dropped 5 bases and J dropped 5; count of bases not matched to a gene: 3. Germline CDR1 is SGHAT and CDR2 is FQNNGV.

The V call is TRBV11-2, the J call TRBJ2-4; TRBD2 aligns across 9 bases. Trimming at V came to 1 base and at J to 7 bases, leaving 8 bases not matched to a gene. The CDR3 totals 16 residues. The germline V gene has CDR1 SGHAT and CDR2 FQNNGV. CDR3 sequence reads: CASSLVLSGGWNIQYF. CDR3 bases: TGTGCCAGCAGCTTAGTCCTTAGCGGGGGATGGAACATTCAGTACTTC.

The V gene is TRBV11-2, the J gene TRBJ2-5; TRBD2 is a possible D gene (6 bases). Trimming removed 6 bases from V and 5 bases from J, with 22 bases in between. The CDR3 length is 16 residues. CDR1 is SGHAT, CDR2 FQNNGV, per germline. Here the CDR3 reads CASRLKAGPIGETQYF. The CDR3 DNA reads as TGTGCCAGCAGGCTAAAAGCGGGTCCTATTGGGGAGACCCAGTACTTC.

This clonotype was recorded many times. This sequence joins TRBV2 and TRBJ2-3; D possibly corresponds to TRBD1 (6 bases). Trimming cost V 5 bases and J 3 bases, with 21 bases left between them. Germline CDR1 is SNHLY and CDR2 is FYNNEI. The CDR3 covers 17 residues. Here the CDR3 reads CASSPSGTKISTDTQYF. The CDR3 DNA follows: TGTGCCAGCAGTCCTTCCGGGACAAAGATCTCAACAGATACGCAGTATTTT.

This clonotype was counted at least ten times. This rearrangement joins TRBV28 to TRBJ2-1, with 10 positions matching TRBD1. The trim removed 2 bases at V and 6 bases at J, leaving 10 bases unmatched. From germline, CDR1 is MDHEN and CDR2 SYDVKM. The CDR3 consists of 17 residues. The CDR3 nucleotides read TGTGCCAGCAGTTTACACAGACAGGGGGCGACGGGCAATGAGCAGTTCTTC. Translation gives CASSLHRQGATGNEQFF. The complete variable domain, with remaining parts taken from reference TRBV28 and TRBJ2-1, reads DVKVTQSSRYLVKRTGEKVFLECVQDMDHENMFWYRQDPGLGLRLIYFSYDVKMKEKGDIPEGYSVSREKKERFSLILESASTNQTSMYLCASSLHRQGATGNEQFFGPGTRLTVL.

The rearrangement links TRBV20-1 to TRBJ1-2; 7 nucleotides align to TRBD1. The J segment lost 4 bases and the V segment lost 5 bases, leaving 10 bases of the junction unmatched. CDR1 is DFQATT and CDR2 is SNEGSKA in the germline V gene (reference sequence). The CDR3 consists of 14 residues. The CDR3 sequence: CSAAGTEFSYGYTF. The CDR3 DNA is TGCAGTGCTGCAGGGACAGAATTTTCCTATGGCTACACCTTC.

The chain joins TRBV20-1 to TRBJ2-5; D perhaps matches TRBD1 (6 bases). CDR1 and CDR2 (germline): DFQATT, SNEGSKA (reference sequence). The CDR3 runs 13 residues. V dropped 1 base and J dropped 2 bases, with 8 bases sitting between them. Here the CDR3 DNA reads TGCAGTGCTAGAGGGGACACGCAAGAGACCCAGTACTTC. This gives the protein CSARGDTQETQYF.

This clonotype occurred many times. V is TRBV29-1 and J is TRBJ1-1, with 7 bases matching TRBD1. The trim removed 5 bases at V and 1 base at J, leaving 7 bases unmatched. The germline CDR1 and CDR2 sequences are SQVTM and ANQGSEA. The CDR3 sequence is 14 residues long. The CDR3 spells CSVKQGLPNTEAFF. The CDR3 DNA reads TGCAGCGTTAAACAGGGGCTCCCGAACACTGAAGCTTTCTTT.

V is TRBV28 and J is TRBJ1-1; no firm D call. CDR3 length: 13 amino acids. Germline values: CDR1 MDHEN, CDR2 SYDVKM. V lost 2 bases, J lost 3 bases, and 7 bases lay in between. The CDR3 DNA reads as TGTGCCAGCAGTTTAGAGGGAGACACTGAAGCTTTCTTT. As protein: CASSLEGDTEAFF. Full variable domain (rest looked up from reference TRBV28 and TRBJ1-1): DVKVTQSSRYLVKRTGEKVFLECVQDMDHENMFWYRQDPGLGLRLIYFSYDVKMKEKGDIPEGYSVSREKKERFSLILESASTNQTSMYLCASSLEGDTEAFFGQGTRLTVV.

The chain is built from TRBV29-1 and TRBJ2-7; D may be TRBD1 or TRBD2 (5 bases each). The DNA end favors TRBJ2-1, so the J call may be wrong. Germline V lookup: CDR1 SQVTM, CDR2 ANQGSEA. The CDR3 contains 15 residues. Here the CDR3 reads CSTATGSWGTYEQFF. Here the CDR3 DNA reads TGCAGCACCGCAACGGGGTCTTGGGGGACCTACGAGCAGTTCTTC.

This chain connects TRBV7-6 to TRBJ1-5, with D unresolved. The germline V gene encodes CDR1 SGHVS and CDR2 FNYEAQ. Trimming removed 4 bases at V and 4 bases at J, with 11 bases between. This CDR3 has 14 amino acids. CDR3 nucleotides: TGTGCCAGCAGCTCTGGTCAAGGGAATCAGCCCCAGCATTTT. The encoded protein is CASSSGQGNQPQHF.

This clonotype was counted between two and nine times. A read error may be the cause here, since a much bigger clone is one base away. This chain joins TRBV6-1 and TRBJ1-5, with TRBD1 matching over 8 bases. The V segment lost 6 bases and the J segment 3 bases; nucleotides outside the gene matches: 7. The V gene's germline CDR1 is MNHNS and CDR2 SASEGT. This CDR3 has 15 amino acids. CDR3 sequence: CASRETGDLNQPQHF. The CDR3, as DNA: TGTGCCAGCAGGGAGACAGGGGACCTCAATCAGCCCCAGCATTTT.

This clonotype has ten or more counts. V usage is TRBV5-1 and J usage is TRBJ2-5, with D possibly matching TRBD2 (5 bases). Germline CDR1 and CDR2: SGHRS and YFSETQ. This CDR3 has 13 amino acids. V lost 4 bases to trimming and J lost 5 bases, with 12 bases between them. The CDR3 loop reads CASSPSLAETQYF. As DNA, the CDR3 is TGCGCCAGCAGCCCTAGCCTAGCTGAGACCCAGTACTTC.

This clonotype was recorded many times. The rearrangement links TRBV5-1 to TRBJ1-4, with D possibly TRBD1 on 5 matching bases. The V end lost 4 bases, the J end lost 3 bases, and 13 bases lay between the germline ends. CDR3 size: 15 residues. From germline, CDR1 is SGHRS and CDR2 YFSETQ. The CDR3 nucleotides read TGCGCCAGCAGCGCAGGGTTTAGCCCTAATGAAAAACTGTTTTTT. Encoded protein: CASSAGFSPNEKLFF.

This clonotype was recorded many times. The chain employs TRBV12-3 or TRBV12-4 and TRBJ1-4, with D tentatively TRBD1 (5 bases). This CDR3 spans 13 amino acids. V was cut by 3 bases and J by 8 bases, with 10 bases left in between. The CDR3 is CASSFGADEKLFF. The CDR3 bases are TGTGCCAGCAGTTTTGGGGCCGACGAAAAACTGTTTTTT.

The chain joins TRBV7-2 to TRBJ1-5, with D unclear. Germline V gene sequence: CDR1 SGHTA, CDR2 FQGNSA. Trimming removed 3 bases at V and 3 bases at J, with 12 bases between. The CDR3 spans 15 residues. CDR3 coding DNA: TGTGCCAGCAGCTTTCTAAAAGGGAACAATCAGCCCCAGCATTTT. Protein sequence: CASSFLKGNNQPQHF.

This clonotype was seen repeatedly, ten times or more. The V gene is TRBV5-6, the J gene TRBJ1-5; D uncertain. The length of the CDR3 is 12 residues. Trimming removed 0 bases at V and 4 bases at J, with 2 bases between. Germline V gene lookup returns CDR1 SGHDT and CDR2 YYEEEE. Written as DNA, the CDR3 is TGTGCCAGCAGCTTGGCTAATCAGCCCCAGCATTTT. Translated, it gives CASSLANQPQHF.

At least ten counts were recorded for this clonotype. The J gene is TRBJ1-3, the V gene TRBV28; maybe TRBD1 (6 bases). The CDR3 spans 17 residues. Trimming shortened V by 3 bases and J by 1 base, and 16 bases separated the two germline ends. Per germline, CDR1 MDHEN and CDR2 SYDVKM. This CDR3 reads CASSFGGPAGSGNTIYF. CDR3 nucleotides: TGTGCCAGCAGTTTCGGGGGCCCGGCGGGGTCTGGAAACACCATATATTTT.

This sequence joins TRBV11-2 and TRBJ1-6; D gene unclear. Germline CDR1 reads SGHAT; CDR2 reads FQNNGV. This CDR3 comprises 15 residues. Trimming cost V 1 base and J 7 bases, with 11 bases left between them. The CDR3 sequence is CASSLVYSKNSPLHF. In DNA, the CDR3 is TGTGCCAGCAGCTTAGTGTACAGTAAAAATTCACCCCTCCACTTT.

The chain links TRBV6-2 or TRBV6-3 to TRBJ2-2; no clear D. Trimming left V 10 bases short and J 7 bases short, with 16 bases between. This CDR3 has 13 residues. Germline CDR1 MNHEY, CDR2 SVGEGT. In nucleotides, the CDR3 is TGTGCCACCTCGTCTCAATTCGGCGGGGAGCTGTTTTTT. Translated: CATSSQFGGELFF.

At least ten counts were recorded for this clonotype. The CDR3 sequence: CAIKDDGSQNTDTQYF. The CDR3, as DNA: TGTGCCATCAAAGACGACGGCAGCCAGAACACAGATACGCAGTATTTT. The gene calls are TRBV10-3 and TRBJ2-3; no clear D gene. The V gene lost 7 bases and the J gene lost 2 bases, with 19 bases spanning the gap. Germline V lookup: CDR1 ENHRY, CDR2 SYGVKD. The CDR3 is 16 amino acids.

This clonotype appeared many times. V gene TRBV2 combines with J gene TRBJ2-1; 11 bases are shared with TRBD1. The CDR3 totals 15 residues. The germline CDR1 and CDR2 sequences are SNHLY and FYNNEI. J gave up 2 bases and V 4 bases, and 1 base lay outside the gene matches. The CDR3 loop is CASSGTGGTYNEQFF. CDR3 sequence (DNA): TGTGCCAGCAGTGGGACAGGGGGCACCTACAATGAGCAGTTCTTC.

This clonotype was found many times. The chain joins TRBV3-1 to TRBJ2-1, with TRBD2 as a possible D gene (6 bases). CDR3 length equals 17 residues. CDR1 LGHDT and CDR2 YNNKEL come from the germline V gene (reference sequence). The V and J ends lost 5 bases and 0 bases respectively, with 17 bases between them. This CDR3 reads CASSENRGLPSYNEQFF. For the CDR3, the DNA is TGTGCCAGCAGCGAGAACCGGGGACTGCCCTCCTACAATGAGCAGTTCTTC.

This clonotype was recorded at least ten times. The chain couples TRBV19 to TRBJ1-1; 8 positions agree with TRBD1. J gave up 1 base and V 7 bases, and 8 bases lay outside the gene matches. The CDR3 is 15 amino acids. Germline CDR1 and CDR2: LNHDA and SQIVND (reference sequence). CDR3 in amino acids: CASNQGAFWNTEAFF. For the CDR3, the DNA is TGTGCCAGTAATCAGGGGGCCTTCTGGAACACTGAAGCTTTCTTT. The variable domain in full, completed from reference TRBV19 and TRBJ1-1, reads DGGITQSPKYLFRKEGQNVTLSCEQNLNHDAMYWYRQDPGQGLRLIYYSQIVNDFQKGDIAEGYSVSREKKESFPLTVTSAQKNPTAFYLCASNQGAFWNTEAFFGQGTRLTVV.

This clonotype has more than one count but fewer than ten. This may be a read error, as it is one base from a much larger clone. The rearrangement links TRBV20-1 to TRBJ2-1; TRBD2 matches at 11 bases. CDR1 DFQATT and CDR2 SNEGSKA come from the germline V gene (reference sequence). This CDR3 has 16 amino acids. The CDR3 is CSASHSLAGGWNEQSF. CDR3 in DNA: TGCAGTGCTAGTCACTCCCTAGCGGGAGGATGGAATGAGCAGTCCTTC.

This clonotype has at least ten counts. This sequence joins TRBV2 and TRBJ1-2; D uncertain. V dropped 0 bases and J dropped 4 bases, with 12 bases sitting between them. Germline V lookup: CDR1 SNHLY, CDR2 FYNNEI. This CDR3 is 15 amino acids long. The CDR3 spells CASSEAREGLYGYTF. The CDR3 DNA reads as TGTGCCAGCAGTGAAGCTAGAGAGGGCCTCTATGGCTACACCTTC.

This clonotype was observed at least ten times. The chain links TRBV3-1 to TRBJ2-7; possible D gene TRBD1, 6 bases. From germline, CDR1 is LGHDT and CDR2 YNNKEL (reference sequence). Trimming took off 4 bases at V and 3 bases at J, with 10 bases between the two ends. The CDR3 spans 13 residues. CDR3 amino acids: CASSLRDNYEQYF. In nucleotides, the CDR3 is TGTGCCAGCAGCCTACGGGACAACTACGAGCAGTACTTC.

This clonotype was seen repeatedly, ten times or more. V and J are TRBV19 and TRBJ2-1; D might be TRBD1 (5 bases). CDR3 length: 14 residues. Looked up from germline, CDR1 is LNHDA and CDR2 is SQIVND (reference sequence). V shed 3 bases and J shed 6 bases, with 12 bases lying between them. The CDR3 region is CASSIDSTFNEQFF. The CDR3 DNA sequence: TGTGCCAGTAGTATCGACAGTACTTTCAATGAGCAGTTCTTC.

In this sample, this clonotype turned up many times. The rearrangement links TRBV20-1 to TRBJ1-2; no firm D call. Germline V gives CDR1 DFQATT, CDR2 SNEGSKA (reference sequence). This CDR3 comprises 14 residues. The ends were cut back, 4 bases at V and 4 bases at J, with 16 bases in the middle. In DNA, the CDR3 is TGCAGTGCTATAAGGCAGGATGGATTCTATGGCTACACCTTC. Translated, it gives CSAIRQDGFYGYTF.

This clonotype appeared many times. The chain links TRBV5-1 to TRBJ2-2, with 7 positions matching TRBD2. Germline CDR1 and CDR2: SGHRS and YFSETQ. This CDR3 comprises 15 residues. J gave up 0 bases and V 4 bases, and 3 bases lay outside the gene matches. In DNA form, the CDR3 reads TGCGCCAGCAGCAAAGGACTAGCGAACACCGGGGAGCTGTTTTTT. It translates to CASSKGLANTGELFF.